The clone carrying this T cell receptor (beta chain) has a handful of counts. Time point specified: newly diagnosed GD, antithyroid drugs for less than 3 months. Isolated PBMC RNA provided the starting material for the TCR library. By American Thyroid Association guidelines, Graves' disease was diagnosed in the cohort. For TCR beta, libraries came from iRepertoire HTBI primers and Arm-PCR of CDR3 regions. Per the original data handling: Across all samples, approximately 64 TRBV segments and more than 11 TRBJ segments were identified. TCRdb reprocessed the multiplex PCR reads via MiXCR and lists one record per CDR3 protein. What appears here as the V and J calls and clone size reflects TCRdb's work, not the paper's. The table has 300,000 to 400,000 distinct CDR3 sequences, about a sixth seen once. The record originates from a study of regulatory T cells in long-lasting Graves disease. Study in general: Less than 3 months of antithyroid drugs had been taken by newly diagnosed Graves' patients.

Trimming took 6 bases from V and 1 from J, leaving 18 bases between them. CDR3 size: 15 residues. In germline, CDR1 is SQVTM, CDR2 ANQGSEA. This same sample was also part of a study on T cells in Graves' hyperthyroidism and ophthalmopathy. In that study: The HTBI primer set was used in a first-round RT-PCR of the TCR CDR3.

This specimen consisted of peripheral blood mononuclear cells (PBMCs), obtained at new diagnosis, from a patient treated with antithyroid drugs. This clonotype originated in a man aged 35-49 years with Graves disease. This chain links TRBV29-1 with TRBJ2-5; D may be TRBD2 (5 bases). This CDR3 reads CSVVQFGEIQETQYF. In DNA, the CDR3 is TGCAGCGTCGTTCAATTCGGGGAGATCCAAGAGACCCAGTACTTC.